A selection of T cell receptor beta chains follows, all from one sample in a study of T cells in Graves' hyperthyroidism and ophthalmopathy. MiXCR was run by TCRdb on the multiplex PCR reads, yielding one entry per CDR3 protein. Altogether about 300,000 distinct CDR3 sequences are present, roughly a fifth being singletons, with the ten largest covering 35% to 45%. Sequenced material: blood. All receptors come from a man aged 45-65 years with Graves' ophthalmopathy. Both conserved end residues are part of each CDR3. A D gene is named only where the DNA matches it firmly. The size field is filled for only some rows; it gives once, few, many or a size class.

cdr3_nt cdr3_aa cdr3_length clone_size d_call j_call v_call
TGTGCCAGCAGTCCCCCGGTCCTCCGCGCCGATACGCAGTATTTT CASSPPVLRADTQYF 15 many . TRBJ2-3 TRBV28
TGTGCCAGCAGCGTAGGATCTAGTCGAGAGACCCAGTACTTC CASSVGSSRETQYF 14 . . TRBJ2-5 TRBV28
TGTGCCAGCAGCCCCGGTAGGGTAATGAACACTGAAGCTTTCTTT CASSPGRVMNTEAFF 15 many . TRBJ1-1 TRBV11-2
TGTGCCAGCAGCTTACTGAGCGGGAGCTCCTACAATGAGCAGTTCTTC CASSLLSGSSYNEQFF 16 many TRBD2 TRBJ2-1 TRBV11-1
TGTGCCAGCAGCATGAGGGTCTATGGCTACACCTTC CASSMRVYGYTF 12 . . TRBJ1-2 TRBV5-8
TGTGCCACCTTAGATTCTGGGACCCAGTACTTC CATLDSGTQYF 11 many . TRBJ2-5 TRBV11-2
TGTGCCAGCAGCTCCTACATTGCTCGGGGCTACACCTTC CASSSYIARGYTF 13 . . TRBJ1-2 TRBV7-2
TGTGCCAGCTGGGGAAGGACACAGCCTTCTTACGAGCAGTACTTC CASWGRTQPSYEQYF 15 few . TRBJ2-7 TRBV27
TGTGCCAGCAGCCCTACTAGCGGGAGAGGCGAGCAGTACTTC CASSPTSGRGEQYF 14 many TRBD2 TRBJ2-7 TRBV3-1
TGTGCCAGTATTGCTCCGGGGCAGGGGAAGGCTTTCTTT CASIAPGQGKAFF 13 . . TRBJ1-1 TRBV19
TGTGCCAGCAGCTTACTTCCGGAAGAGACCCAGTACTTC CASSLLPEETQYF 13 many . TRBJ2-5 TRBV7-2
TGTGCCAGCAGCTTAAAGCGGAGTGAGCAGTTCTTC CASSLKRSEQFF 12 . . TRBJ2-1 TRBV7-2
TGCAGTGCTAGTCTACTAGCGGGATTGGGTGAGCAGTTCTTC CSASLLAGLGEQFF 14 few TRBD2 TRBJ2-1 TRBV20-1
TGTGCCAGCAGCCAAGATTTAGTGGGGAACATTCAGTACTTC CASSQDLVGNIQYF 14 . . TRBJ2-4 TRBV14
TGCAGTGCTAGGAATTCGGGACAGGGGGTATCAGGGACCCAGTACTTC CSARNSGQGVSGTQYF 16 . TRBD1 TRBJ2-5 TRBV20-1
TGTGCCAGCAGCTTGAGGGATGGCTACACCTTC CASSLRDGYTF 11 few . TRBJ1-2 TRBV5-6
TGCGCCAGCAGCTTGGGCGGGAGGGTTTCCTACGAGCAGTACTTC CASSLGGRVSYEQYF 15 . TRBD2 TRBJ2-7 TRBV5-1
TGTGCCAGCAGTTTGACGACAGAAGCAACTAATGAAAAACTGTTTTTT CASSLTTEATNEKLFF 16 once . TRBJ1-4 TRBV27
TGTGCCAGCAGACGGGACAGAAGCACAGATACGCAGTATTTT CASRRDRSTDTQYF 14 many TRBD1 TRBJ2-3 TRBV12-3/TRBV12-4
TGTGCCAGCAACGAGTCCCGCGATCGCTACACCTTC CASNESRDRYTF 12 many . TRBJ1-2 TRBV28
TGTGCCAGCAGCTTAGCCCAGGGGGGTCGTGCTGAAGCTTTCTTT CASSLAQGGRAEAFF 15 . TRBD1 TRBJ1-1 TRBV7-9
TGTGCCAGCAGCCAGGAACAGTCCACCGGGGAGCTGTTTTTT CASSQEQSTGELFF 14 few . TRBJ2-2 TRBV4-2
TGCGCCAGCAGCCAATATATAACTGATTATGAAAAACTGTTTTTT CASSQYITDYEKLFF 15 . . TRBJ1-4 TRBV4-3
TGTGCCACCAGCAGAGTTCACACTAGCGGGGGGGGGGGTGAGCAGTTCTTC CATSRVHTSGGGGEQFF 17 many TRBD2 TRBJ2-1 TRBV15
TGTGCCAGCAGTTTGATGAGGATGAACACTGAAGCTTTCTTT CASSLMRMNTEAFF 14 many . TRBJ1-1 TRBV27
TGTGCCAGCAGTGAATTCGGGGGGCGAGCAGATACGCAGTATTTT CASSEFGGRADTQYF 15 few . TRBJ2-3 TRBV6-1
TGTGCCAGCAGACAAGACGGTAACCAAGAGACCCAGTACTTC CASRQDGNQETQYF 14 few . TRBJ2-5 TRBV7-9
TGTGCCATCGCTAGCGGGGGATACAATGAGCAGTTCTTC CAIASGGYNEQFF 13 . TRBD2 TRBJ2-1 TRBV10-3
TGTGCCAGCAGCCCCTGGACAGGACAAGAGACCCAGTACTTC CASSPWTGQETQYF 14 . TRBD1 TRBJ2-5 TRBV7-6
TGTGCCATCAGTGAGCGGGCTAGCGGGAGTGCCAATGAGCAGTTCTTC CAISERASGSANEQFF 16 few TRBD2 TRBJ2-1 TRBV10-3
TGTGCCAGCAGCCCGGGGAGCCCCTACGAGCAGTACTTC CASSPGSPYEQYF 13 many . TRBJ2-7 TRBV13
TGTGCCAGCAGTGACAGTAACTATGGCTACACCTTC CASSDSNYGYTF 12 many . TRBJ1-2 TRBV6-1
TGTGCCAGCAGCCCCCGGGAGGAGACCCAGTACTTC CASSPREETQYF 12 many . TRBJ2-5 TRBV5-5
TGTGCCTGGAGTGTATGGGGGACAGGAGGCTACACCTTC CAWSVWGTGGYTF 13 many TRBD1 TRBJ1-2 TRBV30
TGTGCCAGCAGTTTATGGGCGGGGGCTCAAGAGACCCAGTACTTC CASSLWAGAQETQYF 15 few . TRBJ2-5 TRBV27
TGTGCCAGCAGTCCGGGGGGGTTCCGTGGGTCCACCAGGGTTGGCAATCAGCCCCAGCATTTT CASSPGGFRGSTRVGNQPQHF 21 . . TRBJ1-5 TRBV28
TGTGCCAGCAGTGAAAACAGGGATTTGAGTGAGCAGTACTTC CASSENRDLSEQYF 14 . . TRBJ2-7 TRBV25-1
TGCAGCGTACCAAGGGGGTCGAGGGTACTAGCGGGAGACGATACGCAGTATTTT CSVPRGSRVLAGDDTQYF 18 many TRBD2 TRBJ2-3 TRBV29-1
TGTGCCAGCAGTTTTCGCTCCGGGAGGGGTCACAATGAGCAGTTCTTC CASSFRSGRGHNEQFF 16 . TRBD2 TRBJ2-1 TRBV12-3/TRBV12-4
TGCGCCAGCAGTGAACTTTCTAACTATGGCTACACCTTC CASSELSNYGYTF 13 once . TRBJ1-2 TRBV10-2
TGTGCCAGCAGCGTAGTAGTCGGGGACGGTGAGCAGTTCTTC CASSVVVGDGEQFF 14 . . TRBJ2-1 TRBV12-3/TRBV12-4
TGTGCCAGCAGTGACGGGACCCACAGGGCAGATACGCAGTATTTT CASSDGTHRADTQYF 15 . . TRBJ2-3 TRBV6-1
TGTGCCATCAGTATTGGACTAGCGGGAGTTCTTGAGCAGTTCTTC CAISIGLAGVLEQFF 15 . TRBD2 TRBJ2-1 TRBV10-3
TGTGCCAGCAGTTCTGGGGCCGGGACAGGCTACACCTTC CASSSGAGTGYTF 13 many . TRBJ1-2 TRBV28
TGTGCCAGTAGTATTTTTCTGGGGCCCACTGAAGCTTTCTTT CASSIFLGPTEAFF 14 . . TRBJ1-1 TRBV19
TGTGCCAGCAGTGAGACAGGGGTTAGCAATCAGCCCCAGCATTTT CASSETGVSNQPQHF 15 few TRBD1 TRBJ1-5 TRBV6-1
TGTGCCAGCAGTGAACTATTGATCCAGGGGGCAGAGACCCAGTACTTC CASSELLIQGAETQYF 16 . TRBD1 TRBJ2-5 TRBV6-1
TGTGCCAGCAGCTTGCGAGCGGGACTTGAGACGAAGGAAAAAGAGACCCAGTACTTC CASSLRAGLETKEKETQYF 19 many TRBD2 TRBJ2-5 TRBV5-5
TGTGCCAGCAGCGCGTACCAGGGCACCCTAATGACCCTCTCTGGAAACACCATATATTTT CASSAYQGTLMTLSGNTIYF 20 . . TRBJ1-3 TRBV11-2
TGTGCCAGCAGCCAGCTCCATAGCGGGAGGGCCGGGTACGAGCAGTACTTC CASSQLHSGRAGYEQYF 17 few TRBD2 TRBJ2-7 TRBV3-1
TGTGCCAGCAGATTCGTGGGGACAGCCCGCTACGAGCAGTACTTC CASRFVGTARYEQYF 15 many TRBD1 TRBJ2-7 TRBV6-2/TRBV6-3
TGTGCCAGCAGCCTAGGCGGGACAGGGACGAACGGGGAGCTGTTTTTT CASSLGGTGTNGELFF 16 many TRBD1 TRBJ2-2 TRBV7-3
TGTGCCAGCAGCCGTACAGGGGTGGGCACTGAAGCTTTCTTT CASSRTGVGTEAFF 14 many TRBD1 TRBJ1-1 TRBV27
TGCAGTGCTAGAGATTTGGGCGGAGACTATGGCTACACCTTC CSARDLGGDYGYTF 14 . . TRBJ1-2 TRBV20-1
TGTGCCAGCAGTGTCGTGATAGCGGGAGCCTACGAGCAGTACTTC CASSVVIAGAYEQYF 15 . TRBD2 TRBJ2-7 TRBV2
TGTGCCAGCAGTTCTCCGTCAGGGGGAAGTACCGGGGAGCTGTTTTTT CASSSPSGGSTGELFF 16 . TRBD1 TRBJ2-2 TRBV27
TGTGCCAGCAGTGAAACCGATGGTGAGCAGTTCTTC CASSETDGEQFF 12 . . TRBJ2-1 TRBV6-1